One sample yielded the 3 T cell receptor beta chains listed below, sequenced in a study of blood T cell repertoires in COVID-19. Some clones are missing from TCRdb's copy, which holds only in-frame ones; the method was immunoSEQ multiplex PCR. This table holds hundreds of thousands of clones, roughly nine tenths found once. The sequenced material came from PBMCs or T cells enriched from blood (not recorded which). The receptors here all came from a man aged 18-30 years who had recovered from COVID-19.

Comments on this clone: The identical CDR3 is also encoded by other nucleotide sequences in the sample. The gene calls are TRBV18 and TRBJ2-7; weak D call: TRBD1 (6 bases). Germline V gives CDR1 KGHSH, CDR2 LQKENI. This CDR3 has 13 residues. Trimming pared 3 bases from V and 1 base from J, leaving 7 bases between. The CDR3 coding sequence is TGTGCCAGCTCACCCGGGACATCCTACGAGCAGTACTTC. It is translated as CASSPGTSYEQYF.

The V and J genes are TRBV9 and TRBJ1-1; TRBD1 aligns across 10 bases. The CDR3 has 17 residues. The J segment lost 1 base and the V segment lost 3 bases, leaving 9 bases of the junction unmatched. The germline CDR1 and CDR2 sequences are SGDLS and YYNGEE. The CDR3 region is CASSDRQGARPNTEAFF. DNA for the CDR3: TGTGCCAGCAGCGATCGACAGGGGGCCCGACCGAACACTGAAGCTTTCTTT. The whole variable domain, filled in from reference TRBV9 and TRBJ1-1, reads DSGVTQTPKHLITATGQRVTLRCSPRSGDLSVYWYQQSLDQGLQFLIQYYNGEERAKGNILERFSAQQFPDLHSELNLSSLELGDSALYFCASSDRQGARPNTEAFFGQGTRLTVV.

The V gene is TRBV7-9, the J gene TRBJ1-1; 10 positions agree with TRBD1. CDR1 is SEHNR and CDR2 is FQNEAQ in the germline V gene (reference sequence). The V segment lost 5 bases and the J segment 6 bases; nucleotides outside the gene matches: 9. The CDR3 is made up of 15 amino acids. As DNA, the CDR3 is TGTGCCAGCAGCCACCGGGACAGGGGTATGTCTGAAGCTTTCTTT. Translation gives CASSHRDRGMSEAFF.